These 28 T cell receptor beta chains were sequenced from one sample in a study of identical twins. TCRdb analysed the 5' RACE reads with MiXCR anew, one entry per CDR3 protein. Here the sample spans 250,000 to 300,000 distinct CDR3 sequences, more than 8% being singletons. This sample also belongs to another study, concerning yellow fever vaccine responses in identical twins.

The source material was CD8+ T cells sorted from blood. The receptors were gathered from a woman between 18 and 29 years old in good health.

This clonotype was seen many times. V and J are TRBV7-8 and TRBJ2-7; TRBD1 matches 9 bases. Trimming removed 5 bases from V and 2 bases from J; junction bases left unmatched: 10. CDR1 is SGHVS and CDR2 is FQNEAQ in the germline V gene. The CDR3 totals 16 residues. The CDR3 DNA follows: TGTGCCAGCAGCATAGGAGGGACAGGGAGCACCTACGAGCAGTACTTC. This sequence encodes CASSIGGTGSTYEQYF.

This chain links TRBV7-6 with TRBJ2-2, with a tentative D call TRBD2 (5 bases). CDR3 length: 15 amino acids. CDR1 and CDR2 (germline): SGHVS, FNYEAQ. The germline V and J ends were trimmed by 1 base and 5 bases, with 11 bases remaining between them. CDR3 sequence reads: CASSLVTSLTGELFF. The CDR3 DNA is TGTGCCAGCAGCTTAGTAACTAGTCTTACCGGGGAGCTGTTTTTT. The variable domain in full, with the rest retrieved from reference TRBV7-6 and TRBJ2-2, is GAGVSQSPRYKVTKRGQDVALRCDPISGHVSLYWYRQALGQGPEFLTYFNYEAQQDKSGLPNDRFSAERPEGSISTLTIQRTEQRDSAMYRCASSLVTSLTGELFFGEGSRLTVL.

This clonotype was observed a handful of times. The J gene is TRBJ2-7, the V gene TRBV4-3; D perhaps matches TRBD1 (6 bases). The germline V and J ends were trimmed by 0 bases and 3 bases, with 9 bases remaining between them. Germline V gene lookup returns CDR1 LGHNA and CDR2 YSLEER. This CDR3 has 14 residues. CDR3 sequence: CASSQELRGYEQYF. CDR3 DNA sequence: TGCGCCAGCAGCCAAGAGCTCAGGGGCTACGAGCAGTACTTC.

This clonotype was detected a few times. This chain uses TRBV3-1 with TRBJ2-5; D gene uncertain. With 0 bases removed from V and 5 bases from J, the gap between germline ends came to 10 bases. The CDR3 spans 14 residues. Germline CDR1 reads LGHDT; CDR2 reads YNNKEL (reference sequence). This CDR3 is CASSQEVRSETQYF. CDR3 nucleotide sequence: TGTGCCAGCAGCCAAGAAGTCAGATCTGAGACCCAGTACTTC.

This chain links TRBV4-3 with TRBJ2-2; 7 nucleotides agree with TRBD1. Trimming took 1 base from V and 5 from J; bases not matched to a gene: 10. This CDR3 has 17 amino acids. The germline CDR1 and CDR2 sequences are LGHNA and YSLEER. CDR3 DNA: TGCGCCAGCAGCCAAGCGAGGGGGCGGATTATAACCGGGGAGCTGTTTTTT. Protein: CASSQARGRIITGELFF.

At least ten counts were recorded for this clonotype. The rearrangement links TRBV29-1 to TRBJ2-7; 10 bases are shared with TRBD1. The trim removed 7 bases at V and 3 bases at J, leaving 3 bases unmatched. Per the germline V gene, CDR1 is SQVTM and CDR2 is ANQGSEA. The CDR3 runs 12 residues. The CDR3 sequence is CSARTGGYEQYF. As DNA, the CDR3 is TGCAGCGCGCGGACAGGGGGCTACGAGCAGTACTTC.

The chain is built from TRBV2 and TRBJ2-2; TRBD2 matches at 9 bases. Germline trimming cut 8 bases from V and 3 bases from J; bases unmatched to any gene: 10. This CDR3 is 16 amino acids long. Per germline, CDR1 SNHLY and CDR2 FYNNEI. In DNA form, the CDR3 reads TGTGCCAGCCTTGTATCGGGCGGGGGGGACACCGGGGAGCTGTTTTTT. Protein product: CASLVSGGGDTGELFF.

The chain joins TRBV20-1 to TRBJ2-1; 10 positions match TRBD2. V lost 3 bases to trimming and J lost 8 bases; unmatched junction nucleotides: 4. The CDR3 spans 13 residues. From germline, CDR1 is DFQATT and CDR2 SNEGSKA (reference sequence). CDR3 coding DNA: TGCAGTGCTAGGAATAGCGGGAGGTATGAGCAGTTCTTC. It specifies CSARNSGRYEQFF.

The sample holds many counts of this clonotype. V gene TRBV24-1 combines with J gene TRBJ1-5, with 7 bases aligning to TRBD1. Germline CDR1 is KGHDR and CDR2 is SFDVKD. The CDR3 runs 17 residues. V dropped 5 bases and J dropped 8; count of bases not matched to a gene: 17. The CDR3 DNA reads TGTGCCACCAGTGCCGGGACAGCTGGGCCTTGGGCCAAGCCCCAGCATTTT. This translates into CATSAGTAGPWAKPQHF.

This sequence joins TRBV28 and TRBJ2-7, with TRBD2 matching over 7 bases. The germline V gene has CDR1 MDHEN and CDR2 SYDVKM. This CDR3 comprises 15 residues. J lost 0 bases, V lost 8 bases, and 10 bases had no gene match. The CDR3 DNA sequence: TGTGCCAGCGGTTCGGATAAGCGGGACTCCTACGAGCAGTACTTC. Protein: CASGSDKRDSYEQYF.

Comment on this clonotype: An end of the junction does not agree with germline; a read error may underlie this. CDR3 sequence (DNA): TGCAGTGCTAGAGATCTCCCGGACTCCTACGAGCGGTACTTC. It translates to CSARDLPDSYERYF. J is TRBJ2-7 and V is TRBV20-1, with D possibly TRBD2 on 5 matching bases. CDR3 size: 14 residues. The V gene's germline CDR1 is DFQATT and CDR2 SNEGSKA (reference sequence).

This clonotype was detected ten times or more. J is TRBJ2-7 and V is TRBV9; either TRBD1 or TRBD2 may supply D (5 bases each). Germline V gene lookup returns CDR1 SGDLS and CDR2 YYNGEE. V shed 8 bases and J shed 5 bases, with 14 bases lying between them. The CDR3 has 12 amino acids. CDR3 coding DNA: TGTGCCAGTGGGGGACGGACTCACGAGCAGTACTTC. It encodes CASGGRTHEQYF. The full variable domain, with the rest looked up from reference TRBV9 and TRBJ2-7, is DSGVTQTPKHLITATGQRVTLRCSPRSGDLSVYWYQQSLDQGLQFLIQYYNGEERAKGNILERFSAQQFPDLHSELNLSSLELGDSALYFCASGGRTHEQYFGPGTRLTVT.

J is TRBJ2-1 and V is TRBV20-1; 16 nucleotides line up with TRBD2. The CDR3 is 16 amino acids. Trimming at V came to 3 bases and at J to 8 bases, leaving 7 bases not matched to a gene. Looked up from germline, CDR1 is DFQATT and CDR2 is SNEGSKA (reference sequence). The CDR3 loop reads CSARLPGTSGRDEQFF. CDR3 in DNA: TGCAGTGCTAGGCTCCCTGGGACTAGCGGGAGGGATGAGCAGTTCTTC.

About this clonotype itself: With a much larger clone just one base away, this may be a read error. The chain employs TRBV12-3 or TRBV12-4 and TRBJ2-7, with 7 bases matching TRBD1. The CDR3 spans 14 residues. This CDR3 reads CPSSGQGQFYEQYF. The CDR3 nucleotides are TGTCCCAGCAGCGGTCAGGGACAGTTCTACGAGCAGTACTTC.

This clonotype was counted ten times or more. The genes are TRBV12-3 or TRBV12-4 and TRBJ2-1; weak D call: TRBD1 (6 bases). The CDR3 consists of 14 residues. Trimming took 6 bases from V and 7 from J, leaving 16 bases between them. The CDR3 DNA sequence: TGTGCCAGCAGGACGTTCAAGGGGGAAAATGAGCAGTTCTTC. It encodes CASRTFKGENEQFF.

This clonotype occurred a few times. The chain recombines TRBV20-1 with TRBJ2-7; 7 positions match TRBD2. From germline, CDR1 is DFQATT and CDR2 SNEGSKA (reference sequence). CDR3 length equals 13 residues. V trimming: 5 bases; J trimming: 2 bases; junction bases outside the gene matches: 6. In DNA form, the CDR3 reads TGCAGTGCTGTTCTAGCGGCCCCCTACGAGCAGTACTTC. It encodes CSAVLAAPYEQYF.

This clonotype appeared many times. The V gene is TRBV7-8, the J gene TRBJ1-6; D call uncertain. This CDR3 region has 12 residues. Germline loops: CDR1 SGHVS, CDR2 FQNEAQ. The V and J ends lost 1 base and 8 bases respectively, with 3 bases between them. In DNA form, the CDR3 reads TGTGCCAGCAGCTTAGGGGATTCACCCCTCCACTTT. The encoded protein is CASSLGDSPLHF.

Regarding this clonotype: One end of the junction is discordant with germline, which a read error may explain. V is TRBV4-3 and J is TRBJ2-7, with 10 nucleotides matching TRBD2. This CDR3 spans 16 amino acids. In germline, CDR1 is LGHNA, CDR2 YSLEER. CDR3 coding DNA: TGCGCCAGCAGCCAGAGTAGCGGGGGGCTCGGGGACGAGCATTACTTC. Translated: CASSQSSGGLGDEHYF.

This clonotype was seen ten or more times. CDR3 region: CASGAYTGELFF. For the CDR3, the DNA is TGTGCCAGCGGGGCTTACACCGGGGAGCTGTTTTTT. This chain uses TRBV25-1 with TRBJ2-2; D might be TRBD1 (5 bases). This CDR3 comprises 12 residues. Trimming removed 8 bases from V and 3 bases from J, with 7 bases in between. Germline CDR1 reads MGHDK; CDR2 reads SYGVNS.

This clonotype was counted between two and nine times. V usage is TRBV4-1 and J usage is TRBJ2-2; D could derive from TRBD1 or TRBD2 (5 bases each). Between the trimmed V and J ends, which lost 1 base and 8 bases, there was a span of 17 bases. The CDR3 runs to 16 residues. Germline CDR1 MGHRA, CDR2 YSYEKL. The CDR3 sequence is CASSQVVGAFGGELFF. The CDR3 nucleotides are TGCGCCAGCAGCCAAGTGGTCGGGGCCTTCGGAGGGGAGCTGTTTTTT.

Ten or more counts support this clonotype. The junction differs from germline at one of its ends, possibly a read error. The rearrangement joins TRBV5-1 to TRBJ2-7; 7 bases map to TRBD1. The length of the CDR3 is 13 residues. The germline gives CDR1 SGHRS, CDR2 YFSETQ. The CDR3 reads CASSLGQSYEQYF. The CDR3, as DNA: TGTGCCAGCAGCTTGGGACAGTCCTACGAGCAGTACTTC.

This clonotype was recorded many times. This chain connects TRBV20-1 to TRBJ2-7; TRBD1 agrees at 9 bases. The CDR3 is 14 amino acids. Germline V gives CDR1 DFQATT, CDR2 SNEGSKA (reference sequence). V dropped 3 bases and J dropped 2; count of bases not matched to a gene: 5. CDR3 DNA sequence: TGCAGTGCTAGGATCCGGGACAGGGCCTACGAGCAGTACTTC. Its translation: CSARIRDRAYEQYF.

The chain recombines TRBV3-1 with TRBJ2-3, with 13 bases matching TRBD2. After removal of 5 bases from V and 2 bases from J, the junction contained 7 bases not matched to a gene. The CDR3 has 17 amino acids. The germline gives CDR1 LGHDT, CDR2 YNNKEL (reference sequence). The CDR3, as DNA: TGTGCCAGCAGCTCTCGGACTAGCGGGGGCCCCACAGATACGCAGTATTTT. This encodes CASSSRTSGGPTDTQYF.

At least ten counts were recorded for this clonotype. The chain uses TRBV10-3 and TRBJ2-7, with 7 nucleotides matching TRBD2. The J segment lost 3 bases and the V segment lost 10 bases, leaving 3 bases of the junction unmatched. Germline CDR1 ENHRY, CDR2 SYGVKD. The CDR3 consists of 11 residues. The CDR3 loop is CATREDYEQYF. CDR3 DNA sequence: TGTGCCACCCGGGAGGACTACGAGCAGTACTTC.

Many counts were recorded for this clonotype. CDR3 DNA sequence: TGCGCCAGCAGCCAAGCCGCCAGGGGACCTGGAAACACCATATATTTT. It codes for CASSQAARGPGNTIYF. The genes are TRBV4-3 and TRBJ1-3, with D possibly being TRBD1 (6 bases). The CDR3 runs 16 residues. V was shortened by 1 base and J by 2 bases, with 12 bases between the two germline ends. Germline V gene lookup returns CDR1 LGHNA and CDR2 YSLEER.

J is TRBJ1-4 and V is TRBV6-1; D is possibly TRBD1 (6 bases). V was pared by 6 bases and J by 4 bases, with 9 bases between. The CDR3 extends over 13 amino acids. CDR1 MNHNS and CDR2 SASEGT come from the germline V gene. DNA of the CDR3: TGTGCCAGCAGAGGACAGTATAATGAAAAACTGTTTTTT. This gives the protein CASRGQYNEKLFF.

This clonotype was counted between two and nine times. The rearrangement uses TRBV10-2 and TRBJ2-3, with TRBD2 matching 7 bases. The trim removed 5 bases at V and 2 bases at J, leaving 22 bases unmatched. Germline CDR1 WSHSY, CDR2 SAAADI. The CDR3 covers 20 residues. The DNA for the CDR3 is TGCGCCAGCAGTAACCCCGGAGGGCGAGGGCTAGCGGTTTCCACAGATACGCAGTATTTT. Its protein product is CASSNPGGRGLAVSTDTQYF.

This clonotype was observed at least ten times. The V call is TRBV4-2, the J call TRBJ2-7, with 8 bases lining up with TRBD1. CDR3 length: 16 amino acids. The ends lost 0 bases at V and 3 bases at J; junction bases unmatched: 7. Looked up from germline, CDR1 is LGHNA and CDR2 is YNFKEQ. CDR3 DNA: TGTGCCAGCAGCCAAGAACAGGGGGGAGGAGGCTACGAGCAGTACTTC. Protein: CASSQEQGGGGYEQYF.